Listed here is a single T cell receptor beta chain. Its specificity is unknown. V lost 5 bases and J lost 1, with 12 bases in between. The CDR3 has 14 residues. CDR1 is SGHRS and CDR2 is YFSETQ in the germline V gene. This sample was included in a study of beta chain features in type 1 diabetes. Notes on the study in general: When cDNA is sequenced, cells with high TCR expression could be over-represented. Significant though moderate, a shortening of TCRB CDR3s appeared in all four CD4+ subsets of Type 1 diabetes patients.

Every isolated RNA sample was fully reverse transcribed, so sequencing captured expressed TCRB transcripts. The protocol was immunoSEQ multiplex PCR, while the TCRdb copy is restricted to in-frame clones and leaves out a portion. The data hold 550,000 to 850,000 clones, with 13% observed a single time. The TCR was taken from a young man with type 1 diabetes. The rearrangement links TRBV5-1 to TRBJ2-5; perhaps TRBD2 as D (5 bases). Sample: naive CD4+ T cells from blood. Here the CDR3 reads CASRGAGTQETQYF. CDR3 in DNA: TGCGCCAGCAGGGGTGCGGGTACCCAAGAGACCCAGTACTTC.